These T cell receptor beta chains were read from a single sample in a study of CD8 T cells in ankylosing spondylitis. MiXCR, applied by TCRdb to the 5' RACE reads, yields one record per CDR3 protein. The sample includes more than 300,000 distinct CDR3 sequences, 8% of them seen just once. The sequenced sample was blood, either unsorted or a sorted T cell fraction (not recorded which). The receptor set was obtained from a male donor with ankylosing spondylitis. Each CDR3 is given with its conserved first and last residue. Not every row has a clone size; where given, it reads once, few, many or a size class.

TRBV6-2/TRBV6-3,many,CASSYSGTQTGELFF
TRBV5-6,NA,CASSFGLRETQYF
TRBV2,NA,CASSERWQSTDTQYF
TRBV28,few,CASRSQSAYYEQYF
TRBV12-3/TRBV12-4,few,CASSLWTGGVGDNQPQHF
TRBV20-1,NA,CSASRRLFTGKLFF
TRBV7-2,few,CASSLAAATDTQYF
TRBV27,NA,CASSLGLAGVKRTDTQYF
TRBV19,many,CASNPGTINNEQFF
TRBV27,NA,CASSPWDRATEAFF
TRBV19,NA,CASRWEGLAGRNEQFF
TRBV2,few,CASSERGALNQPQHF
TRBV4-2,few,CASSQVYTRGFNEKLFF
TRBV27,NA,CASSLGNLGFSEKLFF
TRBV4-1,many,CASSLSGVGIYEQYF
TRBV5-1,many,CASSNSGAQETQYF
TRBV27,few,CASSFRGTGGGQPQHF